The 7 T cell receptor beta chains listed next were all sequenced from one sample in a study of cytomegalovirus exposure and HLA in healthy donors. The PCR was carried out with 60 Vbeta primers and 13 Jbeta primers. Produced via immunoSEQ multiplex PCR; TCRdb's table is partial and in-frame only. The data show some 62,000 clones, over 75% seen once. Sequences were obtained from PBMCs. The receptors come from a man in his late teens or twenties in good health and CMV-seronegative.

This clone has a single count. The chain joins TRBV7-6 to TRBJ2-3; TRBD2 matches 8 bases. The V and J ends lost 5 bases and 2 bases, in that order; junction bases with no gene match: 3. Germline V gene data show CDR1 as SGHVS and CDR2 as FNYEAQ. This CDR3 spans 14 amino acids. Here the CDR3 DNA reads TGTGCCAGCAGCCCAGGACTAGCCACAGATACGCAGTATTTT. Translated, it gives CASSPGLATDTQYF.

This rearrangement joins TRBV30 to TRBJ2-5; no clear D. The CDR3 runs to 15 residues. Trimming removed 8 bases at V and 0 bases at J, with 19 bases between. The germline gives CDR1 GTSNPN, CDR2 SVGIG (reference sequence). The CDR3 bases are TGTGCCGTATCCCTTAATACTCCGTACCAAGAGACCCAGTACTTC. Its translation: CAVSLNTPYQETQYF. Looking up the rest from reference TRBV30 and TRBJ2-5 gives the full variable domain: SQTIHQWPATLVQPVGSPLSLECTVEGTSNPNLYWYRQAAGRGLQLLFYSVGIGQISSEVPQNLSASRPQDRQFILSSKKLLLSDSGFYLCAVSLNTPYQETQYFGPGTRLLVL.

The genes are TRBV4-1 and TRBJ2-1; D might be TRBD1 (7 bases). Trimming shortened V by 1 base and J by 2 bases, and 12 bases separated the two germline ends. CDR1 MGHRA and CDR2 YSYEKL come from the germline V gene. The length of the CDR3 is 16 residues. Written as DNA, the CDR3 is TGCGCCAGCAGCCAAGTGCGGGACAGTCCCTACAATGAGCAGTTCTTC. Its translation is CASSQVRDSPYNEQFF.

V is TRBV18 and J is TRBJ2-7; 9 bases map to TRBD1. V gave up 3 bases and J gave up 1 base; unmatched junction bases: 4. Germline V gene sequence: CDR1 KGHSH, CDR2 LQKENI. The CDR3 consists of 15 residues. CDR3 amino acids: CASSPSGTGSYEQYF. The CDR3 DNA follows: TGTGCCAGCTCACCCTCCGGGACAGGGTCCTACGAGCAGTACTTC.

Only a few counts were recorded for this clone. This chain connects TRBV6-4 to TRBJ1-2; a possible D gene is TRBD1 (5 bases). Germline V gene sequence: CDR1 MRHNA, CDR2 SNTAGT. The CDR3 spans 15 residues. V was clipped by 0 bases and J by 5 bases, with 13 bases between them. CDR3 protein: CASSDSTEGAYGYTF. CDR3 DNA sequence: TGTGCCAGCAGTGACTCAACGGAAGGGGCATATGGCTACACCTTC.

The chain links TRBV6-1 to TRBJ1-6; D ambiguous. Looked up from germline, CDR1 is MNHNS and CDR2 is SASEGT. The CDR3 sequence is 14 residues long. Between the trimmed V and J ends, which lost 8 bases and 7 bases, there was a span of 15 bases. CDR3 coding DNA: TGTGCCAGCTGGGCCGGCGCCTGGAATTCACCCCTCCACTTT. It specifies CASWAGAWNSPLHF.

V gene TRBV28 combines with J gene TRBJ1-1, with no clear D. This CDR3 is built from 14 residues. CDR1 is MDHEN and CDR2 is SYDVKM in the germline V gene. The V end was cut by 2 bases, the J end by 4 bases, with 11 bases between. The CDR3 DNA sequence: TGTGCCAGCAGTTTAGGGCCCGTCGGCACTGAAGCTTTCTTT. Its translation is CASSLGPVGTEAFF.